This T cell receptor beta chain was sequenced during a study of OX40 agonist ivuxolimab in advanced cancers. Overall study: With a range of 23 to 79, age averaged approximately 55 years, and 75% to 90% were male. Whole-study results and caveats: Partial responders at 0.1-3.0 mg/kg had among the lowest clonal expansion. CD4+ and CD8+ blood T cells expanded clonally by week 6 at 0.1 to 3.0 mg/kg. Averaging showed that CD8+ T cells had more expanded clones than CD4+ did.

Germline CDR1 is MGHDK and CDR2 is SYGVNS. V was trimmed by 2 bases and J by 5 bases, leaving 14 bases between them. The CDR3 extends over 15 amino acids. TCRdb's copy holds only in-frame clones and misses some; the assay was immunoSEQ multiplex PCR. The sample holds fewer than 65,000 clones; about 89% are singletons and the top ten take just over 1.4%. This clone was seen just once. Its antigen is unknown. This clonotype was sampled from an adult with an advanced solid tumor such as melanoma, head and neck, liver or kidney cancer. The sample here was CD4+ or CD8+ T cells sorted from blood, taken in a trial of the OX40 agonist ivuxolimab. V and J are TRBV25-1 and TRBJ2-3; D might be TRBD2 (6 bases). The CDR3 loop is CASSETSGRGDTQYF. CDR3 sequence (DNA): TGTGCCAGCAGTGAAACCAGCGGGCGGGGAGATACGCAGTATTTT.